This note documents a single T cell receptor beta chain sequence. The target antigen is unknown. TCRdb processed the 5' RACE reads again and assigns one entry to each CDR3 protein, with no DNA. In all, the sample yields 400,000 or so distinct CDR3 sequences. The sample comes from a study of T cells expressing NK-cell markers. Overall study: Sorted CD3+CD56+NKG2C+, CD3+CD56+NKG2C- and CD3+CD56-NKG2C+ T cells provided the TCR beta repertoires. General study findings and limits: Six of the donors carried dominant NKG2C+ clonotypes that took up roughly 1.0-8% of their CD8+ T cells.

Per the germline V gene, CDR1 is SQVTM and CDR2 is ANQGSEA. This CDR3 comprises 12 residues. The source material was blood T cells: a sorted CD56 or NKG2C T cell subset, CD4+ or CD8+ T cells, or bulk PBMC T cells (not recorded which). The sequence came from a woman between 45 and 65 years old in good health. The rearrangement uses TRBV29-1 and TRBJ1-2. This CDR3 reads CSVQLTQHGYTF.